This TCR beta chain was identified in a study of post-analysis software for immune sequencing data. Study-level information: Patients with relapsing-remitting, secondary progressive and progressive-relapsing multiple sclerosis courses were all represented. Overall study results and limits: With TRBV5-6, TRBV5-1 and TRBV20-1 included, several TRBV segments were more frequent in patients than in controls.

The CDR3 length is 14 residues. The germline V gene encodes CDR1 SGHRS and CDR2 YFSETQ. Unique-molecular-identifier-tagged TCR beta cDNA libraries were used. TCRdb fed the PCR reads into MiXCR, producing one record per CDR3 protein. Found here are approximately 730,000 distinct CDR3 sequences, around 42% of them singletons; the top ten hold 4.9%. This clonotype turned up a few times. The target antigen is unknown. The V gene is TRBV5-1, the J gene TRBJ2-5, with D possibly being TRBD2 (5 bases). The J call is uncertain, as TRBJ2-7 better fits the DNA end. Sequencing input: blood. This receptor was identified in a girl between 5 and 17 years old with multiple sclerosis. The DNA of the CDR3 is TGCGCCAGCAGCTTCGAGGACTTCCGATACGAGCAGTACTTC. Translating gives CASSFEDFRYEQYF.